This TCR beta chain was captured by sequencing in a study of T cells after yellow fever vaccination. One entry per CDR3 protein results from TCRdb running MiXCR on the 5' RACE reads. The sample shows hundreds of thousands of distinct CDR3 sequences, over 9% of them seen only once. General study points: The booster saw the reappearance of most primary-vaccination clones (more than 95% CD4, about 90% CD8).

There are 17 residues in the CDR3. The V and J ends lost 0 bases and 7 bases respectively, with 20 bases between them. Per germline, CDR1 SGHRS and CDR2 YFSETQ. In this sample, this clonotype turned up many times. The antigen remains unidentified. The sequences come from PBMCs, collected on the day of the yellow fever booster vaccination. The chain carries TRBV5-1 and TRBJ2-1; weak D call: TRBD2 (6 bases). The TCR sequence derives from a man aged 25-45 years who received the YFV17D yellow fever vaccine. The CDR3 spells CASSLGGLEGLQNEQFF. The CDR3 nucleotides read TGCGCCAGCAGCTTGGGGGGGTTGGAGGGACTCCAGAATGAGCAGTTCTTC. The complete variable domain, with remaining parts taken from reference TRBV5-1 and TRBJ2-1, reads KAGVTQTPRYLIKTRGQQVTLSCSPISGHRSVSWYQQTPGQGLQFLFEYFSETQRNKGNFPGRFSGRQFSNSRSEMNVSTLELGDSALYLCASSLGGLEGLQNEQFFGPGTRLTVL.